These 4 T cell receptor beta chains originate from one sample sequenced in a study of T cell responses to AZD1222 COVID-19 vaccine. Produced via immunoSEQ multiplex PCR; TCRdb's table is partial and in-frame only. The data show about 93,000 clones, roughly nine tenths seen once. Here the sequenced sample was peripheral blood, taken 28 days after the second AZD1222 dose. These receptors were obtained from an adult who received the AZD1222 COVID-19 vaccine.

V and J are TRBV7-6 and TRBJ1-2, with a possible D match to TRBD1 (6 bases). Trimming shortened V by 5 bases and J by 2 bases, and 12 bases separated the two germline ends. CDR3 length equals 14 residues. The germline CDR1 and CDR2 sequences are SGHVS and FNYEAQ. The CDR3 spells CASSAGTYNYGYTF. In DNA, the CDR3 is TGTGCCAGCAGCGCCGGGACATACAACTATGGCTACACCTTC. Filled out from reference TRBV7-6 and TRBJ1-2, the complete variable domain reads GAGVSQSPRYKVTKRGQDVALRCDPISGHVSLYWYRQALGQGPEFLTYFNYEAQQDKSGLPNDRFSAERPEGSISTLTIQRTEQRDSAMYRCASSAGTYNYGYTFGSGTRLTVV.

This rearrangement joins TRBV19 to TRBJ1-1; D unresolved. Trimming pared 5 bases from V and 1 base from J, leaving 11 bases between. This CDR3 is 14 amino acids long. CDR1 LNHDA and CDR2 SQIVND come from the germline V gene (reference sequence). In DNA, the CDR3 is TGTGCCAGTAGTCTTGGCAGAGAGAACACTGAAGCTTTCTTT. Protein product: CASSLGRENTEAFF.

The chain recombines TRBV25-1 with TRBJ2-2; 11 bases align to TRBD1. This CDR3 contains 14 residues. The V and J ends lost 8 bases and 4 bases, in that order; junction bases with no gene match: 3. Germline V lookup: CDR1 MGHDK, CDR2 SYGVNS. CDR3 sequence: CASSGQGATGELFF. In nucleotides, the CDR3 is TGTGCCAGCTCCGGACAGGGGGCCACCGGGGAGCTGTTTTTT.

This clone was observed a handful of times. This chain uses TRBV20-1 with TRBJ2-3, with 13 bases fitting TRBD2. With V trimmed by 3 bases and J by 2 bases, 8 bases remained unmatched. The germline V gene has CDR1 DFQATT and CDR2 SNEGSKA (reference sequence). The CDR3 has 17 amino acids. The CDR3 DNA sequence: TGCAGTGCTAGTAGGCCGGGACTAGCGGGGCCCACAGATACGCAGTATTTT. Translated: CSASRPGLAGPTDTQYF.